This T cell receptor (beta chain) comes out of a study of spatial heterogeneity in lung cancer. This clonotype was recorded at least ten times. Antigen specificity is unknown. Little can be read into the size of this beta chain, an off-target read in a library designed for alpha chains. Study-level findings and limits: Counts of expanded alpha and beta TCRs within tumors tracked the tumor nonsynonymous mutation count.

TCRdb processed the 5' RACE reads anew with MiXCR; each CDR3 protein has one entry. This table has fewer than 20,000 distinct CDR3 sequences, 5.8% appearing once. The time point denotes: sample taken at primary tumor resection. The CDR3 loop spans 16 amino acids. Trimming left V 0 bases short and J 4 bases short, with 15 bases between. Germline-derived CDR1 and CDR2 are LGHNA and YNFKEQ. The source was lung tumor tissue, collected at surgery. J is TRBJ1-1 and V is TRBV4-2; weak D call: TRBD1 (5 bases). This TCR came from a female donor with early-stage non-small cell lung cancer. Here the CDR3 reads CASSQEPPGRVTEAFF. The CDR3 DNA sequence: TGTGCCAGCAGCCAAGAGCCCCCAGGGCGCGTCACTGAAGCTTTCTTT.